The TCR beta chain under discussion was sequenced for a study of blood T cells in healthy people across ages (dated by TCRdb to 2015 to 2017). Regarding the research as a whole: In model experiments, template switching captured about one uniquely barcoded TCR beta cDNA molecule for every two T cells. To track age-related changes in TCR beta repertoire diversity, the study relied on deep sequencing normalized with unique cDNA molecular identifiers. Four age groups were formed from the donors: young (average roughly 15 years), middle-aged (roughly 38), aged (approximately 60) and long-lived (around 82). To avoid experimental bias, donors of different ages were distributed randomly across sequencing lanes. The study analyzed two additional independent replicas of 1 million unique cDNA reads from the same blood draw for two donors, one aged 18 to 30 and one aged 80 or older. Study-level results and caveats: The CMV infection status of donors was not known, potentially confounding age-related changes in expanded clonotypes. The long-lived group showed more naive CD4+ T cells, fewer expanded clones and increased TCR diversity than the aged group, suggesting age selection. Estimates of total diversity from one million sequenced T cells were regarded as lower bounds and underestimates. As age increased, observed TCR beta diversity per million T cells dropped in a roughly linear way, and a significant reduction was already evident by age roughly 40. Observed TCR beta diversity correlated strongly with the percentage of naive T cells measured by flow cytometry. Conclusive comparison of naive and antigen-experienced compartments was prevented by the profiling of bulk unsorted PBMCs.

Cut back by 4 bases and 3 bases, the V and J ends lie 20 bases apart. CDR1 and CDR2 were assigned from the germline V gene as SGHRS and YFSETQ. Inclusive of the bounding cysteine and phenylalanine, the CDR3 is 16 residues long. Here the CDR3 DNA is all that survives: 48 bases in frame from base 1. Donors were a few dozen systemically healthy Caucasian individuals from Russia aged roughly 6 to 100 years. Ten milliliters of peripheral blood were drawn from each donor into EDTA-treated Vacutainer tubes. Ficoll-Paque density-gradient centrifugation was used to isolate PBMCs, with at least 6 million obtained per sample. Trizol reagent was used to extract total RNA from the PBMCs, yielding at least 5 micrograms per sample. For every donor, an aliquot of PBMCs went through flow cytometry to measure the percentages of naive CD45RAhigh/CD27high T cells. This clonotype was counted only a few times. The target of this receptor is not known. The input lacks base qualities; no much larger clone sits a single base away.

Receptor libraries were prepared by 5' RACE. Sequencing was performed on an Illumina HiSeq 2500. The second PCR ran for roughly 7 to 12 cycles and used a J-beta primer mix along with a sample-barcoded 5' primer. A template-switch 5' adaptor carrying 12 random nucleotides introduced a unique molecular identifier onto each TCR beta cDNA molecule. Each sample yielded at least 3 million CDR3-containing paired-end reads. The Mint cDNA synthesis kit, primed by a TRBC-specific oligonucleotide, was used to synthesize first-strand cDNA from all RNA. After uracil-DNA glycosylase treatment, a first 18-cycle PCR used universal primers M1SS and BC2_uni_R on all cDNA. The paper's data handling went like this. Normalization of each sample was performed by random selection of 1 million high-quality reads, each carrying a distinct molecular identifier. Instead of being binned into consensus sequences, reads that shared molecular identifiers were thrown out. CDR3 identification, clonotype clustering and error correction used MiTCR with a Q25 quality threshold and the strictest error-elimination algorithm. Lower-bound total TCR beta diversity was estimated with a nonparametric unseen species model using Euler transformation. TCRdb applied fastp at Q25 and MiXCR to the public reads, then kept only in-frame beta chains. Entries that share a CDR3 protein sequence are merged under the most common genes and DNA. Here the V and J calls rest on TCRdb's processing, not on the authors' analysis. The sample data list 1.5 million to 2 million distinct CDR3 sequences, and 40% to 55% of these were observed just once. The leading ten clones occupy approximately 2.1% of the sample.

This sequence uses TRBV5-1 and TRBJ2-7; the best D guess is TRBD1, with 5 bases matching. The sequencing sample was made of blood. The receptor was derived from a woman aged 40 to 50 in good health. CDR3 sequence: CASSRRTNRQSYEQYF. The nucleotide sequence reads TGCGCCAGCAGCCGAAGAACCAACAGGCAAAGCTACGAGCAGTACTTC. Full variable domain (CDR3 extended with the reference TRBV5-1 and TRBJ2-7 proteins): KAGVTQTPRYLIKTRGQQVTLSCSPISGHRSVSWYQQTPGQGLQFLFEYFSETQRNKGNFPGRFSGRQFSNSRSEMNVSTLELGDSALYLCASSRRTNRQSYEQYFGPGTRLTVT.